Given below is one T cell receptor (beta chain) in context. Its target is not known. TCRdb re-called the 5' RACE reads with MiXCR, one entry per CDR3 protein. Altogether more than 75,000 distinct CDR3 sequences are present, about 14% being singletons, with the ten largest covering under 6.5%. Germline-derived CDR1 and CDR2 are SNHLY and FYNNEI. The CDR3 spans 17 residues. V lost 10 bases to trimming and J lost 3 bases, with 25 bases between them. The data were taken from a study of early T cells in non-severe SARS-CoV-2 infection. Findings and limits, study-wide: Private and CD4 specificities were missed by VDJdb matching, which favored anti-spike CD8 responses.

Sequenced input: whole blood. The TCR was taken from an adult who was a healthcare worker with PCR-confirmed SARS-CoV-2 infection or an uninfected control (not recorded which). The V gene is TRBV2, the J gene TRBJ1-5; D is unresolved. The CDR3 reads CATAREQTTSFNQPQHF. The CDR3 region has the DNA TGTGCCACAGCTCGGGAACAAACCACCTCCTTCAATCAGCCCCAGCATTTT.